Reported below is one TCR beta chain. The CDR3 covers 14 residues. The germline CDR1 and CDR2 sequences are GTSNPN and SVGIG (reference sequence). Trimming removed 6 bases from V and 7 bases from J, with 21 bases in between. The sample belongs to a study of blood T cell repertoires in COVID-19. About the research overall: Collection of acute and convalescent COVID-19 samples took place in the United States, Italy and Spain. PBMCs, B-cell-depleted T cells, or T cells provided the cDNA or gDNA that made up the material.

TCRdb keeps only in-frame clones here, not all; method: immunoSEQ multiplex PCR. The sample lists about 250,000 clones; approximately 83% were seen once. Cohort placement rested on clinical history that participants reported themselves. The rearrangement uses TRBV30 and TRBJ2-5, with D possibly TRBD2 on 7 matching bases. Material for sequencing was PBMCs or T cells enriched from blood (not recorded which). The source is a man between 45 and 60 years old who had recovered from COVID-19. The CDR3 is CACGGQVERGTQYF. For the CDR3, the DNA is TGTGCCTGCGGGGGCCAGGTGGAGCGGGGGACCCAGTACTTC.